A single sample gave rise to the 18 T cell receptor beta chains below, sequenced in a study of blood T cells in healthy people across ages. Next came a second PCR, run for about 7 to 11 cycles, which used a sample-barcoded 5' primer along with a J-beta primer mix. In TCRdb, the 5' RACE reads were re-called with MiXCR into one record per CDR3 protein. The table lists about 760,000 distinct CDR3 sequences, roughly three fifths of them singletons. Sequenced input: blood. All receptors derive from a man between 35 and 55 years old in good health.

There are a few counts of this clonotype. This rearrangement joins TRBV4-3 to TRBJ2-7; D may be TRBD1 (5 bases). The CDR3 covers 16 residues. The germline gives CDR1 LGHNA, CDR2 YSLEER. Trimming took 0 bases from V and 0 from J, leaving 12 bases between them. CDR3 residues: CASSQEWGGSSYEQYF. CDR3 DNA sequence: TGCGCCAGCAGCCAAGAGTGGGGCGGCAGCTCCTACGAGCAGTACTTC.

V and J are TRBV7-9 and TRBJ2-5; maybe TRBD1 (5 bases). V dropped 5 bases and J dropped 4 bases, with 14 bases sitting between them. The CDR3 totals 14 residues. Germline CDR1 SEHNR, CDR2 FQNEAQ (reference sequence). The CDR3 DNA is TGTGCCAGCAGCCCATATCAGGGTGGAGAGACCCAGTACTTC. Amino acids: CASSPYQGGETQYF.

The chain uses TRBV28 and TRBJ1-3, with 7 bases aligning to TRBD1. This CDR3 is 15 amino acids long. The V gene's germline CDR1 is MDHEN and CDR2 SYDVKM. J gave up 0 bases and V 8 bases, and 7 bases lay outside the gene matches. The CDR3 sequence is CASGTGDNSGNTIYF. DNA of the CDR3: TGTGCCAGCGGTACAGGGGACAACTCTGGAAACACCATATATTTT.

Regarding this clonotype: A much larger clone differs by one base, so this may be a read error. The CDR3 sequence is CASSARQASNTEAFF. CDR3 sequence (DNA): TGTGCCAGCAGCGCCCGACAGGCCTCGAACACTGAAGCTTTCTTT. V usage is TRBV4-2 and J usage is TRBJ1-1; weak D call: TRBD1 (6 bases). Germline loops: CDR1 LGHNA, CDR2 YNFKEQ. V shed 5 bases and J shed 1 base, with 14 bases lying between them. The CDR3 spans 15 residues.

The chain has TRBV13 and TRBJ2-3; 13 bases align to TRBD2. Germline CDR1 reads PRHDT; CDR2 reads FYEKMQ (reference sequence). CDR3 size: 16 residues. V lost 1 base to trimming and J lost 3 bases; unmatched junction nucleotides: 1. The CDR3 sequence: CASSLVTSGRTDTQYF. The CDR3 nucleotides read TGTGCCAGCAGCTTAGTGACTAGCGGGAGGACAGATACGCAGTATTTT.

The V and J genes are TRBV29-1 and TRBJ1-2; 7 positions match TRBD1. This CDR3 region has 15 residues. CDR1 SQVTM and CDR2 ANQGSEA come from the germline V gene. V lost 3 bases and J lost 3; bases outside the gene matches: 10. The CDR3 DNA sequence: TGCAGCGTTGATAGGGGGACAGCTACGCACTATGGCTACACCTTC. Translation gives CSVDRGTATHYGYTF. The full variable domain, its missing parts supplied by reference TRBV29-1 and TRBJ1-2, is SAVISQKPSRDICQRGTSLTIQCQVDSQVTMMFWYRQQPGQSLTLIATANQGSEATYESGFVIDKFPISRPNLTFSTLTVSNMSPEDSSIYLCSVDRGTATHYGYTFGSGTRLTVV.

The rearrangement uses TRBV28 and TRBJ2-7; the match to TRBD2 covers 7 bases. The end of the DNA is better explained by TRBJ2-4, so the J call may be wrong. Germline V lookup: CDR1 MDHEN, CDR2 SYDVKM. CDR3 size: 12 residues. CDR3 DNA: TGTGCCAGCGGGGGGGTTCGTAACATTCAGTACTTC. It codes for CASGGVRNIQYF.

This clonotype was observed many times. The CDR3 nucleotides read TGTGCCAGCAGCACCGGACAGGGCCCCTACGAGCAGTACTTC. Translated: CASSTGQGPYEQYF. V usage is TRBV7-2 and J usage is TRBJ2-7; 8 bases are shared with TRBD1. Germline CDR1 reads SGHTA; CDR2 reads FQGNSA. Germline trimming cut 5 bases from V and 2 bases from J; bases unmatched to any gene: 5. The CDR3 runs 14 residues.

This clonotype was counted only a few times. The CDR3 loop is CASSPGWVDQPQHF. CDR3 DNA sequence: TGTGCCAGCAGCCCCGGTTGGGTCGATCAGCCCCAGCATTTT. V is TRBV6-6 and J is TRBJ1-5, with D uncertain. CDR1 MNHNY and CDR2 SVGAGI come from the germline V gene (reference sequence). CDR3 length: 14 amino acids. Trimming left V 6 bases short and J 5 bases short, with 14 bases between.

The rearrangement joins TRBV2 to TRBJ2-5, with 11 nucleotides matching TRBD2. The CDR3 consists of 16 residues. Germline CDR1 SNHLY, CDR2 FYNNEI. The CDR3 region is CATKFGLAGGEETQYF. CDR3 bases: TGTGCAACCAAATTTGGGCTAGCGGGAGGAGAAGAGACCCAGTACTTC.

The chain combines TRBV7-2 with TRBJ2-1, with TRBD2 matching over 8 bases. The CDR3 totals 15 residues. CDR1 SGHTA and CDR2 FQGNSA come from the germline V gene. The ends lost 7 bases at V and 6 bases at J; junction bases unmatched: 11. The CDR3 spells CASTPAGAQLNEQFF. For the CDR3, the DNA is TGTGCCAGCACCCCAGCGGGGGCCCAACTCAATGAGCAGTTCTTC.

V gene TRBV20-1 combines with J gene TRBJ2-1, with 7 bases aligning to TRBD1. The germline V gene encodes CDR1 DFQATT and CDR2 SNEGSKA (reference sequence). The CDR3 runs to 12 residues. The V gene end was trimmed by 6 bases and the J gene end by 7 bases; junction bases not matched to a gene: 6. The chain's CDR3 is CSATLQGNEQFF. In DNA form, the CDR3 reads TGCAGTGCAACATTACAGGGGAATGAGCAGTTCTTC.

This clonotype was seen a handful of times. This chain uses TRBV3-1 with TRBJ1-5, with 7 bases identical to TRBD1. J gave up 5 bases and V 4 bases, and 8 bases lay outside the gene matches. Germline V lookup: CDR1 LGHDT, CDR2 YNNKEL (reference sequence). The length of the CDR3 is 15 residues. The CDR3 nucleotides read TGTGCCAGCAGCCCCCAACAGGGGCTCCATCAGCCCCAGCATTTT. This sequence encodes CASSPQQGLHQPQHF.

J is TRBJ1-5 and V is TRBV28, with a possible D match to TRBD1 (5 bases). This CDR3 is 17 amino acids long. The germline V and J ends were trimmed by 6 bases and 7 bases, with 25 bases remaining between them. Germline V CDR1 and CDR2: MDHEN, SYDVKM. Here the CDR3 DNA reads TGTGCCAGCAGCCTAATGGGTAGGGGCGGTAAGGGGCAGCCCCAGCATTTT. Residues: CASSLMGRGGKGQPQHF.

V and J are TRBV3-1 and TRBJ2-6; D is unresolved. Germline CDR1 reads LGHDT; CDR2 reads YNNKEL (reference sequence). Trimming took 11 bases from V and 0 from J, leaving 8 bases between them. The CDR3 spans 13 residues. CDR3 in DNA: TGTGCCTGCCACTCCTCTGGGGCCAACGTCCTGACTTTC. It encodes CACHSSGANVLTF.

The chain carries TRBV12-3 or TRBV12-4 and TRBJ2-7; D possibly corresponds to TRBD1 (5 bases). V was clipped by 5 bases and J by 4 bases, with 12 bases between them. The CDR3 runs 13 residues. The CDR3 nucleotides are TGTGCCAGCAGTCCCACCCAGGGATACGAGCAGTACTTC. This encodes CASSPTQGYEQYF.

This chain uses TRBV9 with TRBJ2-5; TRBD2 matches at 11 bases. The length of the CDR3 is 19 residues. Trimming at V came to 4 bases and at J to 2 bases, leaving 16 bases not matched to a gene. Germline assignment: CDR1 SGDLS and CDR2 YYNGEE. CDR3 in amino acids: CASSPRITSGSRGQETQYF. In nucleotides, the CDR3 is TGTGCCAGCAGCCCACGGATAACTAGCGGGAGTAGAGGGCAAGAGACCCAGTACTTC.

This clonotype was recorded at least ten times. The J gene is TRBJ2-7, the V gene TRBV27; 8 nucleotides match TRBD2. V shed 5 bases, J shed 7 bases, and the junction held 7 bases outside the gene matches. The CDR3 covers 13 residues. Looked up from germline, CDR1 is MNHEY and CDR2 is SMNVEV (reference sequence). The chain's CDR3 is CASSPTSAGEQYF. In nucleotides, the CDR3 is TGTGCCAGCAGTCCGACTAGCGCGGGGGAGCAGTACTTC.